This TCR beta chain was identified during a study of blood T cell repertoires in COVID-19 (dated by TCRdb to about 2020). With regard to the full study: Collaborator samples came from the United States, Italy and Spain and covered acute and convalescent phases of COVID-19. The material from the prospective study consisted of cDNA or gDNA derived from T cells, B-cell-depleted T cells, or PBMCs. The dataset comprised deeply sampled blood TCRbeta repertoires from subjects exposed to, actively infected with, or recovered from COVID-19. The repertoires were released in a freely available public database intended as a resource for research on the immune response to SARS-CoV-2. The samples were drawn from two sources: the first 160 participants of the ongoing ImmuneRACE study, and 950 to 1,500 subjects contributed by 6 global collaborators. Nearly every sample came with metadata listing a de-identified subject ID, COVID-19 status, age in years and sex. HLA class I and class II types, where available, came from metadata supplied by the sample provider rather than from assay-based typing. What the study reported, not specific to this receptor: Clinical and demographic metadata were provided uncurated, with the amount varying by source and participant.

Looking up the germline V gene yields CDR1 SGHAT and CDR2 FQNNGV. The CDR3 spans 13 residues, from the cysteine through the phenylalanine. Here the CDR3 DNA is all that survives: 39 bases in frame from base 1. Trimming removed 4 bases from V and 5 bases from J, leaving 8 bases between the germline ends. Notes on this clone: It lacks a known antigen. The sample holds no much larger clone one base away, and base qualities are not on file.

TCRbeta CDR3 regions were amplified from genomic DNA by means of the immunoSEQ Assay, a bias-controlled multiplex PCR. Per the original workflow: The number of nucleated cells in each sample was estimated by amplification of reference gene primers within the assay. Sequence reads were collapsed and filtered to measure the absolute abundance of every unique TCRbeta CDR3 rearrangement. For each sample, productive Simpson clonality was calculated by taking the square root of Simpson's diversity index across productive rearrangements. TCRdb provides this immuneACCESS table in a form limited to in-frame rearrangements. Some clones are lacking; in checked studies, under half of them reflect an unresolved V gene, and why the rest are absent is not known. V and J calls and clone size are those listed in that table; D and trimming were worked out from the DNA. Counted in this sample were 100,000 or so clones; 65% to 90% of them appeared once. Over 35% of the sample rests with the top ten.

Each collaborating institution followed its own protocols to collect whole blood in K2EDTA tubes. For TCRbeta analysis, collaborators shipped samples as frozen whole blood, isolated PBMCs, or DNA extracted from either of those sample types. The sequenced material came from peripheral blood. The TCR originated in a man at least 80 years old with acute or convalescent COVID-19. Recombination joined TRBV11-2 with TRBJ2-2, with an unclear D gene assignment. The CDR3 region: CASSSWATGELFF. In nucleotides, the sequence is TGTGCCAGCAGCTCTTGGGCAACCGGGGAGCTGTTTTTT. The CDR3 plus the reference TRBV11-2 and TRBJ2-2 genes for the other parts give the full variable domain: EAGVAQSPRYKIIEKRQSVAFWCNPISGHATLYWYQQILGQGPKLLIQFQNNGVVDDSQLPKDRFSAERLKGVDSTLKIQPAKLEDSAVYLCASSSWATGELFFGEGSRLTVL.